This TCR beta chain comes out of a study of regulatory T cells in long-lasting Graves disease. About the study: Patients newly diagnosed with Graves' had been on antithyroid drugs for under 3 months.

Whole-study findings and limits: Newly diagnosed Graves' patients had higher TCR diversity than persistent ones.

This clonotype was seen only a few times. Its antigen remains unknown. The time point: newly diagnosed GD, antithyroid drugs for less than 3 months. PBMC-derived RNA was used for the TCR library. iRepertoire HTBI primers and Arm-PCR of CDR3 regions built TCR beta libraries. Each CDR3 protein gets one entry after TCRdb re-called the multiplex PCR reads with MiXCR. The sample yields around 450,000 distinct CDR3 sequences, about 15% seen once. This sample was also put to use in a study of T cells in Graves' hyperthyroidism and ophthalmopathy. That source notes: Most thyroid clonotypes expanded above 0.001 appeared in blood too.

The sequence derives from a young woman with Graves disease. The source was peripheral blood mononuclear cells (PBMCs), collected at new diagnosis, from a patient treated with antithyroid drugs.

The CDR3 sequence: CSAPRDSYGYTF. Here the CDR3 DNA reads TGCAGCGCCCCAAGGGACAGCTATGGCTACACCTTC. The chain recombines TRBV29-1 with TRBJ1-2; 7 bases agree with TRBD1. The CDR3 is 12 residues long. Trimming took 7 bases from V and 4 from J; bases not matched to a gene: 6. The germline CDR1 and CDR2 sequences are SQVTM and ANQGSEA. Supplemented by reference TRBV29-1 and TRBJ1-2, the full variable domain reads SAVISQKPSRDICQRGTSLTIQCQVDSQVTMMFWYRQQPGQSLTLIATANQGSEATYESGFVIDKFPISRPNLTFSTLTVSNMSPEDSSIYLCSAPRDSYGYTFGSGTRLTVV.